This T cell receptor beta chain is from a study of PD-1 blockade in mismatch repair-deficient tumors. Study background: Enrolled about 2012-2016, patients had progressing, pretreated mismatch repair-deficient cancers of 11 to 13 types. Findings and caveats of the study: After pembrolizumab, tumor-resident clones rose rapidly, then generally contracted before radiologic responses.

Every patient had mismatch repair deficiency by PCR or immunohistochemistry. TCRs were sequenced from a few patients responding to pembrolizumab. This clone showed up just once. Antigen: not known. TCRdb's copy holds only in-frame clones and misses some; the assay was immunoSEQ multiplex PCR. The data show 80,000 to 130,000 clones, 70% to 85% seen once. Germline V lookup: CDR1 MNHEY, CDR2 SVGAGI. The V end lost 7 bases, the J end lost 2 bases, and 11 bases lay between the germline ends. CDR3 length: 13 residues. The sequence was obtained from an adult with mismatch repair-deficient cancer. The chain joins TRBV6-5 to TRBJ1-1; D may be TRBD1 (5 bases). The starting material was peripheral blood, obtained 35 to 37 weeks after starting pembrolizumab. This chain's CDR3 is CASMFGANTEAFF. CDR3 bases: TGTGCCAGCATGTTCGGGGCCAACACTGAAGCTTTCTTT.